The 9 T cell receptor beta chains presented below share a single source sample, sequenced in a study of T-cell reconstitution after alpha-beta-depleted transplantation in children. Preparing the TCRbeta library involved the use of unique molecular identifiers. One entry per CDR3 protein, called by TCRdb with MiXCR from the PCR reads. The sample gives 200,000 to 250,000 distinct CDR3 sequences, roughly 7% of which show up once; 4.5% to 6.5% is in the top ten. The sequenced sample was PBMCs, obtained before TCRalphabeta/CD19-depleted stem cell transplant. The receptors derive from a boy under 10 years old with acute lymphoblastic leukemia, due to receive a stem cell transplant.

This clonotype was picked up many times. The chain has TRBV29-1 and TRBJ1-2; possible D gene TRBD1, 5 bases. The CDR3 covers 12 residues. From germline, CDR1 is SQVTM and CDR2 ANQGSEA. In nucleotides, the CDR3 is TGCCTTGGGCAGGGAGAGAACTATGGCTACACCTTC. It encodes CLGQGENYGYTF.

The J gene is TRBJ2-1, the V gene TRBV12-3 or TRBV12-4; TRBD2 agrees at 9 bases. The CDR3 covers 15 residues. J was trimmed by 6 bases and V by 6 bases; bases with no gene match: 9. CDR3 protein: CASRKRREGRNEQFF. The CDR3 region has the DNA TGTGCCAGCAGGAAAAGGCGGGAGGGCCGCAATGAGCAGTTCTTC.

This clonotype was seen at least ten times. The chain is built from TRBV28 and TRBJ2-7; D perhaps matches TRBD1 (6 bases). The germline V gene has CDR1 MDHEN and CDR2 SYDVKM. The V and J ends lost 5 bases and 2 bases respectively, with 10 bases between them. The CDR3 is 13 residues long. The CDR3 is CASSEQGPYEQYF. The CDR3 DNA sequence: TGTGCCAGCAGTGAACAGGGTCCCTACGAGCAGTACTTC.

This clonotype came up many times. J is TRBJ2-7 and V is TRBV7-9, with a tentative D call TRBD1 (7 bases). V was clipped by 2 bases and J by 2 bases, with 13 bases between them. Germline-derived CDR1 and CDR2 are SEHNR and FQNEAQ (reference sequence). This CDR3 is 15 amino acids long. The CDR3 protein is CASSLYQGGTYEQYF. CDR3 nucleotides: TGTGCCAGCAGCTTATATCAGGGGGGCACCTACGAGCAGTACTTC.

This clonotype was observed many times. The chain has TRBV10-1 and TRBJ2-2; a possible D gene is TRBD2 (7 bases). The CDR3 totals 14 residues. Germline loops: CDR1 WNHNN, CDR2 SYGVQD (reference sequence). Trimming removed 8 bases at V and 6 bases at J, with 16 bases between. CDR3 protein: CASGPRGASGELFF. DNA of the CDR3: TGCGCCAGCGGACCACGGGGGGCGTCCGGGGAGCTGTTTTTT.

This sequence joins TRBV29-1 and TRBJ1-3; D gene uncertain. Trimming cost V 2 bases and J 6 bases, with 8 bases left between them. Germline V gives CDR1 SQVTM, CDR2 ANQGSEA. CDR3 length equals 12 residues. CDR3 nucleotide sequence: TGCAGCGTTGAAACCACGGAAAACACCATATATTTT. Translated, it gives CSVETTENTIYF.

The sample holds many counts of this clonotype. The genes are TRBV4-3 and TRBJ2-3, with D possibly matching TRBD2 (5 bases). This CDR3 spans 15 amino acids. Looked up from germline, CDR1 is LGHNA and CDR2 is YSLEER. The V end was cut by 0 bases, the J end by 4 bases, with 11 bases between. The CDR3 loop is CASSQDGGGPDTQYF. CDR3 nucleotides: TGCGCCAGCAGCCAAGATGGAGGAGGTCCAGATACGCAGTATTTT.

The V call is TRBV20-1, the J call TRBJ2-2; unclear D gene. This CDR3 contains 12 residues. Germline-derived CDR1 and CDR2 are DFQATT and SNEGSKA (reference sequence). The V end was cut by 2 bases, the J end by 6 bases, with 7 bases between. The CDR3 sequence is CSARIGAGELFF. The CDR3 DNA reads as TGCAGTGCTAGAATCGGTGCCGGGGAGCTGTTTTTT.

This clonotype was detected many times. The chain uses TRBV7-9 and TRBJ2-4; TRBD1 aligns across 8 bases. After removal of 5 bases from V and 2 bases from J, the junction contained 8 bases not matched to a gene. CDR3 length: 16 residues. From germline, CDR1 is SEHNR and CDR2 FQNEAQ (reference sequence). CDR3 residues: CASSRAGGESKNIQYF. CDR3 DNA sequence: TGTGCCAGCAGCCGAGCAGGGGGCGAGTCCAAAAACATTCAGTACTTC.